This TCR beta chain was captured by sequencing in a study of HIV-infected patients and healthy controls. Points from the study as a whole: MAIT alpha-chain CDR3s were frequent in healthy controls, depleted in HIV+.

CDR3 length equals 19 residues. At least ten counts were recorded for this clonotype. Its antigen is unidentified. The repertoire came from unfractionated whole blood and reflected all unsorted peripheral T cells. Alpha and beta constant-region primers primed reverse transcription of around 0.5 ug RNA. Using multiplexing indices, alpha and beta chain libraries were generated apart by chain-specific third strand synthesis. From the 5' RACE reads, TCRdb called clonotypes with MiXCR, one entry per CDR3 protein. The sample has approximately 8,700 distinct CDR3 sequences, 7.3% seen once. The V call is TRBV12-2, the J call TRBJ2-3; TRBD2 was called by the table and not checked on the DNA. TRBV12-2 is a pseudogene locus. The sample consisted of blood, taken before antiretroviral therapy. The receptor's source is an adult with HIV infection. The chain's CDR3 is CASRLLTRSDAGSTDTQYF. CDR3 nucleotide sequence: TGTGCAAGTCGCTTACTAACCAGGTCTGACGCGGGGAGCACAGATACGCAGTATTTT.